These T cell receptor beta chains were read from a single sample in a study of blood T cell repertoires in COVID-19. TCRdb keeps only in-frame clones here, not all; method: immunoSEQ multiplex PCR. The sample records under 200,000 clones, 75% to 85% being singletons. Sequencing input: peripheral blood. These receptor sequences come from a human donor in a cohort sampled during active COVID-19. Each CDR3 is given with its conserved first and last residue. Each record gives: CDR3 protein, V gene, J gene, D gene. The D gene is left open where the match is weak.

CDR3 protein: CASSLDGGAISYEQYF
V gene: TRBV5-4
J gene: TRBJ2-7
D gene: TRBD2

CDR3 protein: CASNIIGTGGYQPQHF
V gene: TRBV19
J gene: TRBJ1-5
D gene: TRBD1

CDR3 protein: CASSAGSGSSYEQYF
V gene: TRBV10-1
J gene: TRBJ2-7
D gene: TRBD2

CDR3 protein: CASSLRGYEQYF
V gene: TRBV7-8
J gene: TRBJ2-7
D gene: -

CDR3 protein: CASSESAGQGDEKLFF
V gene: TRBV10-1
J gene: TRBJ1-4
D gene: TRBD1

CDR3 protein: CASSSAGLSGEQYF
V gene: TRBV19
J gene: TRBJ2-7
D gene: TRBD2

CDR3 protein: CATPSWGADTEAFF
V gene: TRBV24-1
J gene: TRBJ1-1
D gene: -

CDR3 protein: CASSYRVSGANVLTF
V gene: TRBV19
J gene: TRBJ2-6
D gene: -

CDR3 protein: CAISESTGGPNQPQHF
V gene: TRBV10-3
J gene: TRBJ1-5
D gene: -

CDR3 protein: CASSEGAGLYNEQFF
V gene: TRBV25-1
J gene: TRBJ2-1
D gene: -

CDR3 protein: CSVEPAGKNTGELFF
V gene: TRBV29-1
J gene: TRBJ2-2
D gene: TRBD2

CDR3 protein: CASSYKTGAPGDGQFF
V gene: TRBV9
J gene: TRBJ2-1
D gene: TRBD1

CDR3 protein: CASSPGTVNSPLHF
V gene: TRBV28
J gene: TRBJ1-6
D gene: TRBD1

CDR3 protein: CASSLNRAVNQPQHF
V gene: TRBV5-6
J gene: TRBJ1-5
D gene: -

CDR3 protein: CATSGKGGGPDYGYTF
V gene: TRBV24-1
J gene: TRBJ1-2
D gene: TRBD1

CDR3 protein: CASSEALTGGSSNEQYF
V gene: TRBV6-1
J gene: TRBJ2-7
D gene: TRBD1

CDR3 protein: CASSRGGTSGGLIQETQYF
V gene: TRBV6-6
J gene: TRBJ2-5
D gene: TRBD2

CDR3 protein: CASSPLGGAGSEQYF
V gene: TRBV7-2
J gene: TRBJ2-7
D gene: -

CDR3 protein: CASSLATENYEQYF
V gene: TRBV7-8
J gene: TRBJ2-7
D gene: -

CDR3 protein: CASSEKTDGLPEEQYF
V gene: TRBV25-1
J gene: TRBJ2-7
D gene: -

CDR3 protein: CASSLDRDYGYTF
V gene: TRBV5-4
J gene: TRBJ1-2
D gene: -

CDR3 protein: CASNSAGAYGYTF
V gene: TRBV6-5
J gene: TRBJ1-2
D gene: -